These 19 T cell receptor beta chains were all obtained from the same sample, sequenced in a study of vaccination and CD4 T cells after COVID-19. Treatment indicated: roughly 10-day PBMC culture with coronavirus spike peptide pools or control peptides (ViraFEST assay). These receptors have no known antigen. Cultured CD4+ T-cell DNA underwent Oncomine TCR Beta short-read sequencing. TCRdb passed the PCR reads through MiXCR, listing each CDR3 protein once. Among several thousand distinct CDR3 sequences, 55% to 60% were seen once, and the ten largest hold approximately 7%. Sequencing used CD4+ T cells from blood, cultured in vitro. These receptors were obtained from a human donor who had recovered from COVID-19.

The chain joins TRBV5-1 to TRBJ1-1; 9 positions agree with TRBD1. The length of the CDR3 is 15 residues. Germline V gene data show CDR1 as SGHRS and CDR2 as YFSETQ. The junction had 4 bases not matched to a gene; V was cut back by 4 bases and J by 0 bases. The CDR3 DNA is TGCGCCAGCAGCGAGGGACAGGGCCTGAACACTGAAGCTTTCTTT. Residues: CASSEGQGLNTEAFF.

The gene calls are TRBV27 and TRBJ2-3, with D perhaps given as TRBD1 or TRBD2 (5 bases each). Trimming took off 3 bases at V and 1 base at J, with 11 bases between the two ends. The CDR3 is 15 residues long. Germline lookup yields CDR1 MNHEY and CDR2 SMNVEV (reference sequence). CDR3 DNA sequence: TGTGCCAGCAGTTTTGAGGGGCGAGGCACAGATACGCAGTATTTT. It is translated as CASSFEGRGTDTQYF.

The gene calls are TRBV20-1 and TRBJ2-3; 9 bases agree with TRBD2. The length of the CDR3 is 16 residues. Per the germline V gene, CDR1 is DFQATT and CDR2 is SNEGSKA (reference sequence). The junction had 13 bases not matched to a gene; V was cut back by 3 bases and J by 6 bases. The CDR3 here is CSARSSGTKLIDTQYF. The DNA of the CDR3 is TGCAGTGCTAGGTCTAGCGGGACGAAATTAATCGATACGCAGTATTTT.

The sample holds a few counts of this clonotype. The chain carries TRBV6-1 and TRBJ1-2; no clear D gene. CDR3 length: 16 amino acids. Germline V gene sequence: CDR1 MNHNS, CDR2 SASEGT. Deletions cut 6 bases from V and 2 bases from J, with 19 bases between. CDR3 sequence (DNA): TGTGCCAGCAGCCTTACTTCGTCGTCCCTAAACTATGGCTACACCTTC. This sequence encodes CASSLTSSSLNYGYTF.

As for this clonotype: At one of its ends the junction is not consistent with the germline gene, which may arise from a read error. J is TRBJ1-6 and V is TRBV7-6; no clear D gene. Germline CDR1 is SGHVS and CDR2 is FNYEAQ. There are 14 residues in the CDR3. The CDR3 loop reads CASSLAGLNSPLHF. CDR3 DNA: TGTGCCAGCAGCTTAGCAGGGCTCAATTCGCCCCTCCACTTT.

The V and J genes are TRBV7-6 and TRBJ2-2; D uncertain. Deletions cut 5 bases from V and 3 bases from J, with 7 bases between. The CDR3 contains 13 residues. Germline V gene data show CDR1 as SGHVS and CDR2 as FNYEAQ. The CDR3 spells CASSAPDTGELFF. CDR3 coding DNA: TGTGCCAGCAGCGCCCCGGACACCGGGGAGCTGTTTTTT.

V gene TRBV7-6 combines with J gene TRBJ1-3, with D perhaps matching TRBD1 (5 bases). CDR3 size: 16 residues. Between the trimmed V and J ends, which lost 5 bases and 4 bases, there was a span of 18 bases. Germline V lookup: CDR1 SGHVS, CDR2 FNYEAQ. The CDR3 loop is CASSLLWGAGGNTIYF. In DNA form, the CDR3 reads TGTGCCAGCAGCCTCCTCTGGGGCGCGGGCGGAAACACCATATATTTT.

This chain connects TRBV6-1 to TRBJ2-3; 8 positions agree with TRBD2. This CDR3 is 14 amino acids long. The germline gives CDR1 MNHNS, CDR2 SASEGT. V trimming: 6 bases; J trimming: 1 base; junction bases outside the gene matches: 3. The CDR3 DNA follows: TGTGCCAGCAGGCCGGGACTAGGCACAGATACGCAGTATTTT. Translation: CASRPGLGTDTQYF.

This clonotype showed up just a few times. The chain employs TRBV6-2 or TRBV6-3 and TRBJ1-2; D not certain. Germline V lookup: CDR1 MNHEY, CDR2 SVGEGT. The CDR3 length is 13 residues. Trimming shortened V by 2 bases and J by 6 bases, and 10 bases separated the two germline ends. The CDR3 loop reads CASSYQPPNGYTF. CDR3 in DNA: TGTGCCAGCAGTTACCAACCACCTAATGGCTACACCTTC.

The chain couples TRBV5-8 to TRBJ2-7; 8 positions match TRBD2. The CDR3 covers 11 residues. The junction had 4 bases not matched to a gene; V was cut back by 8 bases and J by 6 bases. Per germline, CDR1 SGHTS and CDR2 YDEGEE. CDR3 sequence reads: CASKRGGEQYF. The CDR3 nucleotides read TGTGCCAGTAAACGGGGGGGCGAGCAGTACTTC.

V and J are TRBV7-2 and TRBJ2-1; 8 bases match TRBD2. V was pared by 1 base and J by 10 bases, with 12 bases of the junction left unmatched. Germline V lookup: CDR1 SGHTA, CDR2 FQGNSA. The CDR3 is made up of 16 amino acids. The CDR3 loop reads CASSLGGASGSLEQFF. The CDR3 nucleotides read TGTGCCAGCAGCTTAGGGGGGGCCAGCGGGAGTCTGGAGCAGTTCTTC.

The chain has TRBV4-1 and TRBJ1-5; TRBD1 is a possible D gene (5 bases). Germline V gene lookup returns CDR1 MGHRA and CDR2 YSYEKL. The CDR3 extends over 15 amino acids. V was trimmed by 3 bases and J by 4 bases, leaving 13 bases between them. The chain's CDR3 is CASSHQQGRNQPQHF. For the CDR3, the DNA is TGCGCCAGCAGCCATCAGCAGGGTAGAAATCAGCCCCAGCATTTT.

The chain recombines TRBV29-1 with TRBJ2-1, with a tentative D call TRBD2 (5 bases). Germline CDR1 is SQVTM and CDR2 is ANQGSEA. This CDR3 has 10 residues. The V and J ends lost 4 bases and 7 bases respectively, with 5 bases between them. The CDR3 bases are TGCAGCGTTGGAGGGAATGAGCAGTTCTTC. Protein sequence: CSVGGNEQFF.

V and J are TRBV6-1 and TRBJ1-5, with D unclear. The germline V gene has CDR1 MNHNS and CDR2 SASEGT. The length of the CDR3 is 14 residues. The ends were cut back, 3 bases at V and 6 bases at J, with 12 bases in the middle. In DNA form, the CDR3 reads TGTGCCAGCAGTGAGGGAGGACGAAGTCAGCCCCAGCATTTT. It is translated as CASSEGGRSQPQHF.

CDR3: CSARDFRGTEAFF. In nucleotides, the CDR3 is TGCAGTGCTAGAGATTTCCGGGGCACTGAAGCTTTCTTT. The chain carries TRBV20-1 and TRBJ1-1; D uncertain. The germline gives CDR1 DFQATT, CDR2 SNEGSKA (reference sequence). The CDR3 totals 13 residues. V lost 0 bases, J lost 4 bases, and 9 bases lay in between.

This chain uses TRBV28 with TRBJ1-2; 9 bases map to TRBD1. V dropped 10 bases and J dropped 8; count of bases not matched to a gene: 8. This CDR3 has 12 amino acids. In germline, CDR1 is MDHEN, CDR2 SYDVKM. The CDR3 DNA follows: TGTGCCACACAGGGGGCAGTAGAGGGCTACACCTTC. It codes for CATQGAVEGYTF.

In this sample, this clonotype is medium-sized. This rearrangement joins TRBV15 to TRBJ1-5; tentatively, D is TRBD1 (6 bases). Germline CDR1 LNHNV, CDR2 YYDKDF (reference sequence). CDR3 size: 15 residues. V was pared by 1 base and J by 0 bases, with 7 bases between. CDR3 protein: CATSRGGGSNQPQHF. The CDR3 bases are TGTGCCACCAGCAGAGGAGGGGGTAGCAATCAGCCCCAGCATTTT.

This clonotype is labeled as medium-sized. The V and J genes are TRBV27 and TRBJ2-7; 8 nucleotides line up with TRBD1. The trim removed 4 bases at V and 13 bases at J, leaving 15 bases unmatched. Germline V gives CDR1 MNHEY, CDR2 SMNVEV (reference sequence). There are 14 residues in the CDR3. CDR3 in DNA: TGTGCCAGCAGTTCACCCTCCGGGACAGGTATGCGCTACTTC. It translates to CASSSPSGTGMRYF.

As DNA, the CDR3 is TGTGCCAGCAGTAAACTAGCGGGGGGGCAAGAGCAGTACTTC. It specifies CASSKLAGGQEQYF. This chain links TRBV6-1 with TRBJ2-7; 13 bases are a match to TRBD2. This CDR3 region has 14 residues. The V segment lost 5 bases and the J segment 7 bases; nucleotides outside the gene matches: 5. Germline V gives CDR1 MNHNS, CDR2 SASEGT.